This TCR beta chain comes out of a study of identical twins. Overall study findings and caveats: Partial confounding of zero-insertion analyses by invariant MAIT and iNKT cells was possible. There were fewer insertions in abundant cord blood beta clonotypes, but memory repertoires showed no such pattern. When twins shared out-of-frame alpha sequences, those sequences had excess low generation probability.

Unique molecular identifiers were present on the cDNA, and a universal primer site came from template switching. TCRdb re-called the 5' RACE reads with MiXCR, one entry per CDR3 protein. The sample has around 1.7 million distinct CDR3 sequences; about 30% are singletons. Trimming shortened V by 7 bases and J by 3 bases, and 13 bases separated the two germline ends. Germline V gene data show CDR1 as MNHNS and CDR2 as SASEGT. The CDR3 is 13 amino acids. A few counts support this clonotype. Its target is not known. Material: cord blood. The J gene is TRBJ2-7, the V gene TRBV6-1; D is unresolved. The TCR comes from a newborn girl in good health. CDR3 nucleotides: TGTGCCAGCACCGTCGGGCCATACTACGAGCAGTACTTC. Translated: CASTVGPYYEQYF.